This TCR beta chain appears in the sequencing data of a study of T cells after yellow fever vaccination. On the study more broadly: Each low-cell-number fraction was prepared by means of SMART-Seq v4 Ultra Low Input.

Whole-study results and caveats: Some clonotypes, a small share, were shared between CD4 and CD8 compartments. The booster response re-showed most primary clones: roughly 97% CD4, about 89% CD8.

The CDR3 has 15 amino acids. The V and J ends lost 4 bases and 2 bases respectively, with 17 bases between them. CDR1 DFQATT and CDR2 SNEGSKA come from the germline V gene (reference sequence). In the case of this clonotype: No antigen is known for it.

5'RACE template switching produced TCR cDNA carrying a universal primer site and UMIs. MiXCR was run by TCRdb on the 5' RACE reads, yielding one entry per CDR3 protein. The sample records about 630,000 distinct CDR3 sequences, about 12% being singletons. The clonotype was recovered from a man between 25 and 39 years old who received the YFV17D yellow fever vaccine. The sequencing here drew on PBMCs, taken on the day of the yellow fever booster vaccination. The J gene is TRBJ2-5, the V gene TRBV20-1; possibly TRBD1 for D (5 bases). The chain's CDR3 is CSATTAQDSQETQYF. The DNA for the CDR3 is TGCAGTGCTACTACCGCACAGGATTCACAAGAGACCCAGTACTTC.